This record concerns one T cell receptor (beta chain) sequence. This sample was taken from a study of T cell changes during pregnancy in multiple sclerosis. CDR1 and CDR2 from the germline V gene are SGHTA and FQGNSA. The CDR3 extends over 14 amino acids. Unmatched junction bases numbered 1, after V lost 5 bases and J lost 4 bases. The table came from immunoSEQ multiplex PCR; TCRdb's copy has only in-frame clones and leaves some out. The sample has about 60,000 clones; under 95% are singletons. The chain recombines TRBV7-2 with TRBJ2-2, with 10 bases aligning to TRBD2. This receptor was taken from a female donor in good health, enrolled as a control in a pregnancy study. The starting material was CD4+ T cells from peripheral blood mononuclear cells, obtained after pregnancy. The CDR3 DNA is TGTGCCAGCAGCAGCGGGGGGGCCACCGGGGAGCTGTTTTTT. It specifies CASSSGGATGELFF.